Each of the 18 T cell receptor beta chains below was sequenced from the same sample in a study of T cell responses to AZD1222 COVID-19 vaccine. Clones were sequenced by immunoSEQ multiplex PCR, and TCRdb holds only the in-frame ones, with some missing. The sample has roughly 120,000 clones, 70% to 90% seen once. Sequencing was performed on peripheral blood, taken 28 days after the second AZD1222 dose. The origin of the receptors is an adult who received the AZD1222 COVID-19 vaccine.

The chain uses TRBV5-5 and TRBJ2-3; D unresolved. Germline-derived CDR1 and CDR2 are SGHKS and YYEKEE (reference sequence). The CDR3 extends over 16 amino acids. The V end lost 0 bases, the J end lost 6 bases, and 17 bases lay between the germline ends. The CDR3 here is CASSLELWALPDTQYF. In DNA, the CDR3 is TGTGCCAGCAGCTTGGAATTATGGGCTCTACCGGATACGCAGTATTTT.

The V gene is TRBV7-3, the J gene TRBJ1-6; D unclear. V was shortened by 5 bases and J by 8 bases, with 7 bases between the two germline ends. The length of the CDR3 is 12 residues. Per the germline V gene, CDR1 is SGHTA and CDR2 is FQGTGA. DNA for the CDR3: TGTGCCAGCAGCCCTACTGATTCACCCCTCCACTTT. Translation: CASSPTDSPLHF.

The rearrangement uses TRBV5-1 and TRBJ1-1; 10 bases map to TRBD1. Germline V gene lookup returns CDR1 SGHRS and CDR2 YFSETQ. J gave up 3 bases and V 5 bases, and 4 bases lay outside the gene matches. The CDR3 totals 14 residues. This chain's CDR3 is CASSGTGADTEAFF. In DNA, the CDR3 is TGCGCCAGCAGTGGGACAGGGGCGGACACTGAAGCTTTCTTT.

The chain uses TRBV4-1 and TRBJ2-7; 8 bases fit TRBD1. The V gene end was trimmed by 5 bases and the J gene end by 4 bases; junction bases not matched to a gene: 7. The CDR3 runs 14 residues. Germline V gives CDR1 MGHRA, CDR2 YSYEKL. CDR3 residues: CASSLTGASYEQYF. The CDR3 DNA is TGCGCCAGCAGCTTGACAGGGGCTTCGTACGAGCAGTACTTC.

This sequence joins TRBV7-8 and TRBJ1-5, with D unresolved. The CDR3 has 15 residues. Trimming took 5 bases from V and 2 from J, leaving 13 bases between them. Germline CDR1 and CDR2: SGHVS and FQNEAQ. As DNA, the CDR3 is TGTGCCAGCAGCATAAACCCAGGAGGCAATCAGCCCCAGCATTTT. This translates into CASSINPGGNQPQHF.

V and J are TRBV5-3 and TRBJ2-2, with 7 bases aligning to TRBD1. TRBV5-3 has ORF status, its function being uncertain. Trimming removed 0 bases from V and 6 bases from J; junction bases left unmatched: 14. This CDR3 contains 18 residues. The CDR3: CARSLAILTGSAPGELFF. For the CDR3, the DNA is TGTGCCAGAAGCTTGGCCATTCTGACAGGGAGTGCACCCGGGGAGCTGTTTTTT.

CDR3 residues: CASSLRQGGEKLFF. DNA for the CDR3: TGTGCCAGCAGCCTCAGACAGGGAGGAGAAAAACTGTTTTTT. V and J are TRBV28 and TRBJ1-4; 7 nucleotides line up with TRBD1. This CDR3 has 14 residues. The junction had 9 bases not matched to a gene; V was cut back by 6 bases and J by 8 bases. The germline V gene has CDR1 MDHEN and CDR2 SYDVKM.

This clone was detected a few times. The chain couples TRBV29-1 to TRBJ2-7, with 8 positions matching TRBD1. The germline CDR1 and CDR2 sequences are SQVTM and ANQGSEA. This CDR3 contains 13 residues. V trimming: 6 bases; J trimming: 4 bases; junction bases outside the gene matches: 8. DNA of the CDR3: TGCAGCGTGGAGACAGGGGTTATGTACGAGCAGTACTTC. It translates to CSVETGVMYEQYF.

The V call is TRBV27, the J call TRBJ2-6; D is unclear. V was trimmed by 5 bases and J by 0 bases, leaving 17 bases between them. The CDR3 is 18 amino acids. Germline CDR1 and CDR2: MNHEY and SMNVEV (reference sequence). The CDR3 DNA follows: TGTGCCAGCAGTCCGCCGAGACTGCAAAGCTCTGGGGCCAACGTCCTGACTTTC. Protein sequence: CASSPPRLQSSGANVLTF.

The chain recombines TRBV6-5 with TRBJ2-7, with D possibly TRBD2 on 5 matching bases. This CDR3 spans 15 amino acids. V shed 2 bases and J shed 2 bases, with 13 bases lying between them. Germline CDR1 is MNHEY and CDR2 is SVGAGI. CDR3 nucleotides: TGTGCCAGCAGTTACCAGCCGGGAAGGGCCTACGAGCAGTACTTC. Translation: CASSYQPGRAYEQYF.

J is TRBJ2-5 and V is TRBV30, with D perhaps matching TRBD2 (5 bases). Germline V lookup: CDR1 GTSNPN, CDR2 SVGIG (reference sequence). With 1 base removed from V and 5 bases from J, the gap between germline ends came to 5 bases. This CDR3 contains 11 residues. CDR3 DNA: TGTGCCTGGAGTGGAGGGGAGACCCAGTACTTC. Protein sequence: CAWSGGETQYF. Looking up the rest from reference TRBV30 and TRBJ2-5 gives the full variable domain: SQTIHQWPATLVQPVGSPLSLECTVEGTSNPNLYWYRQAAGRGLQLLFYSVGIGQISSEVPQNLSASRPQDRQFILSSKKLLLSDSGFYLCAWSGGETQYFGPGTRLLVL.

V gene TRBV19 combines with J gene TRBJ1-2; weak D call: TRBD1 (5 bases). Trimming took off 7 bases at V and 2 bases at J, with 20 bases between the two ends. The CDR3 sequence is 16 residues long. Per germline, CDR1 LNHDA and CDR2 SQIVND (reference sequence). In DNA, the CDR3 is TGTGCCAGTAAGGATGGGGCAGCACAGCTAAACTATGGCTACACCTTC. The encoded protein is CASKDGAAQLNYGYTF.

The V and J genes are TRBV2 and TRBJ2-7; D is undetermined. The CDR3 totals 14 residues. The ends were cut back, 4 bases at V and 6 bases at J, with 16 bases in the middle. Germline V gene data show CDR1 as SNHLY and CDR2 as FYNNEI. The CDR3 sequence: CASSVRLSYSEQYF. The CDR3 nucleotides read TGTGCCAGCAGTGTTCGGCTATCGTACTCCGAGCAGTACTTC.

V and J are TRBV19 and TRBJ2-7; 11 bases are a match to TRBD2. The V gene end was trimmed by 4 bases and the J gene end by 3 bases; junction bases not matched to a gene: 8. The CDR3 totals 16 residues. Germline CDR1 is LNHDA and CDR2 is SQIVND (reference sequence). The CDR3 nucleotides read TGTGCCAGTAGTAGCCCGGGGACTAGCGGTAACTACGAGCAGTACTTC. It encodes CASSSPGTSGNYEQYF.

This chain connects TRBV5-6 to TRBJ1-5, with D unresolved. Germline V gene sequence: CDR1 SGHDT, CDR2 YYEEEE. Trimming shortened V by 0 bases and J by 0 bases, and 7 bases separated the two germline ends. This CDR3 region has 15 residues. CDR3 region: CASSLGGHSNQPQHF. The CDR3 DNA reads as TGTGCCAGCAGCTTGGGAGGGCATAGCAATCAGCCCCAGCATTTT.

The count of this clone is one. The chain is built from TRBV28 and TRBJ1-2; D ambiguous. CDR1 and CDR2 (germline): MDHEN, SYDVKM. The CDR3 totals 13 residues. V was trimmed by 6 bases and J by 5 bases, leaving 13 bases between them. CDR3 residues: CASSVKSPYGYTF. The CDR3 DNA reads TGTGCCAGCAGCGTAAAATCTCCATATGGCTACACCTTC.

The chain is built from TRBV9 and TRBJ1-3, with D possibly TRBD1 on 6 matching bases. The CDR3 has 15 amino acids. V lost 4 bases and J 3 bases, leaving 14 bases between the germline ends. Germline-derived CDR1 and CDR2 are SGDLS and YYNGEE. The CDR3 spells CASSPPGTSGNTIYF. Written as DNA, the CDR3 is TGTGCCAGCAGCCCGCCGGGGACAAGTGGAAACACCATATATTTT.

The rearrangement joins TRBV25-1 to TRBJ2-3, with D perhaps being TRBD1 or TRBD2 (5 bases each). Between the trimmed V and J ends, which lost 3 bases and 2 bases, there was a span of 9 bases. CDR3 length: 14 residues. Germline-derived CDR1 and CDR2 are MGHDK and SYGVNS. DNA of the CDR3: TGTGCCAGCAGTGAGGGGGTCCTCACAGATACGCAGTATTTT. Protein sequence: CASSEGVLTDTQYF.